This entry is about one TCR beta chain. This specimen belongs to a study of human versus mouse CDR3 diversity and MHC coevolution. Assay used: immunoSEQ multiplex PCR; TCRdb lists only in-frame clones, some missing. The sample consists of approximately 81,000 clones, around 95% of them appearing once. The CDR3 extends over 11 amino acids. Germline loops: CDR1 SNHLY, CDR2 FYNNEI. V was cut by 8 bases and J by 3 bases, with 5 bases left in between. The chain couples TRBV2 to TRBJ1-3; D call uncertain. The receptor comes from a person aged 30-70 years in good health. The source material was naive CD4+ T cells from blood. This sample's subset: CD45RO-negative CD62L-positive naive CD4 T cells. As DNA, the CDR3 is TGTGCCAGCGGAGTTGGAAACACCATATATTTT. Its protein product is CASGVGNTIYF.